Here is one TCR beta chain with its context. Germline V gene sequence: CDR1 MNHEY, CDR2 SVGAGI. Trimming removed 6 bases from V and 7 bases from J, with 18 bases in between. The CDR3 extends over 14 amino acids. Data came from immunoSEQ multiplex PCR; TCRdb stores just in-frame clones and leaves some out. The sample carries 250,000 to 350,000 clones, approximately 91% recorded once. This sample was taken from a study of blood T cell repertoires in COVID-19. The genes are TRBV6-5 and TRBJ1-1; tentatively, D is TRBD1 (5 bases). The sequenced material came from peripheral blood. The origin of this receptor is a woman between 25 and 40 years old with COVID-19, enrolled during active disease. CDR3 region: CASSPRQLSFEAFF. CDR3 sequence (DNA): TGTGCCAGCAGCCCCAGACAGTTATCTTTTGAAGCTTTCTTT.